One sample yielded the 26 T cell receptor beta chains listed below, sequenced in a study of blood T cells in healthy people across ages. The authors ran a second PCR of 7 to 11 cycles using a sample-barcoded 5' primer and a J-beta primer mix. TCRdb used MiXCR to reprocess the 5' RACE reads, holding one entry per CDR3 protein. The sample consists of 800,000 to 950,000 distinct CDR3 sequences, under 40% of them appearing once. Sequenced material: blood. These receptors all stem from a man between 18 and 35 years old in good health.

This sequence joins TRBV3-1 and TRBJ2-5, with D uncertain. CDR3 length: 16 residues. Between the trimmed V and J ends, which lost 1 base and 1 base, there was a span of 13 bases. Germline loops: CDR1 LGHDT, CDR2 YNNKEL (reference sequence). The CDR3, as DNA: TGTGCCAGCAGCCAAGGGAACTACAAACCCCAAGAGACCCAGTACTTC. It is translated as CASSQGNYKPQETQYF.

This clonotype showed up many times. The chain employs TRBV20-1 and TRBJ2-7; TRBD1 or TRBD2 may be the D gene (6 bases each). Per germline, CDR1 DFQATT and CDR2 SNEGSKA (reference sequence). Trimming took off 0 bases at V and 0 bases at J, with 12 bases between the two ends. The CDR3 has 15 amino acids. The CDR3 loop reads CSARDPEGGSYEQYF. DNA for the CDR3: TGCAGTGCTAGAGATCCTGAGGGGGGCTCCTACGAGCAGTACTTC.

The chain's CDR3 is CSARTGSSYEQYF. The CDR3 DNA reads TGCAGTGCCCGGACAGGAAGCTCCTACGAGCAGTACTTC. V and J are TRBV20-1 and TRBJ2-7, with 7 bases matching TRBD1. Germline V gives CDR1 DFQATT, CDR2 SNEGSKA (reference sequence). V dropped 6 bases and J dropped 0; count of bases not matched to a gene: 5. The CDR3 extends over 13 amino acids.

In this sample, this clonotype turned up a few times. This chain links TRBV5-1 with TRBJ1-2; weak D call: TRBD1 (6 bases). Germline CDR1 and CDR2: SGHRS and YFSETQ. V shed 0 bases and J shed 3 bases, with 6 bases lying between them. The CDR3 sequence is 13 residues long. DNA for the CDR3: TGCGCCAGCAGCTTGGGACAGGACTATGGCTACACCTTC. Residues: CASSLGQDYGYTF.

CDR3: CSARQGSHNSPLHF. In DNA form, the CDR3 reads TGCAGTGCTAGACAAGGCAGCCATAATTCACCCCTCCACTTT. V usage is TRBV20-1 and J usage is TRBJ1-6; D is ambiguous. The ends were cut back, 2 bases at V and 5 bases at J, with 10 bases in the middle. The CDR3 is made up of 14 amino acids. Germline V gives CDR1 DFQATT, CDR2 SNEGSKA (reference sequence).

The chain recombines TRBV10-3 with TRBJ2-7; either TRBD1 or TRBD2 may fit D (6 bases each). V dropped 3 bases and J dropped 7 bases, with 25 bases sitting between them. Per germline, CDR1 ENHRY and CDR2 SYGVKD. The CDR3 length is 17 residues. The CDR3 region has the DNA TGTGCCATCAGTGATTCCGCACTAGCCTCCGGGGACAATGAGCAGTACTTC. This codes for CAISDSALASGDNEQYF.

V is TRBV29-1 and J is TRBJ2-4; 9 bases map to TRBD1. The CDR3 length is 13 residues. After removal of 4 bases from V and 6 bases from J, the junction contained 4 bases not matched to a gene. Germline lookup yields CDR1 SQVTM and CDR2 ANQGSEA. CDR3: CSVGTGAGNIQYF. CDR3 in DNA: TGCAGCGTTGGGACAGGGGCTGGAAACATTCAGTACTTC.

This chain connects TRBV6-6 to TRBJ1-4; TRBD1 is a possible D gene (6 bases). The germline gives CDR1 MNHNY, CDR2 SVGAGI (reference sequence). The CDR3 sequence is 14 residues long. V was clipped by 5 bases and J by 8 bases, with 15 bases between them. This chain's CDR3 is CASSQNRESEKLFF. The DNA of the CDR3 is TGTGCCAGCAGTCAGAACAGGGAATCGGAAAAACTGTTTTTT.

Notes on this clonotype: A read error may be the cause here, since a much bigger clone is one base away. This CDR3 is CSAGVAGNTDTQYF. The CDR3 DNA is TGCAGTGCTGGAGTTGCGGGGAATACAGATACGCAGTATTTT. The chain carries TRBV20-1 and TRBJ2-3, with D maybe TRBD2 (6 bases). Looked up from germline, CDR1 is DFQATT and CDR2 is SNEGSKA (reference sequence). The CDR3 runs 14 residues. The V end lost 5 bases, the J end lost 3 bases, and 15 bases lay between the germline ends.

This clonotype was seen more than once but under ten times. This chain joins TRBV6-2 or TRBV6-3 and TRBJ2-1; no clear D. This CDR3 contains 16 residues. V lost 1 base and J lost 0, with 10 bases in between. Germline loops: CDR1 MNHEY, CDR2 SVGEGT. Here the CDR3 reads CASSYFVDSSYNEQFF. In nucleotides, the CDR3 is TGTGCCAGCAGTTACTTTGTGGATAGCTCCTACAATGAGCAGTTCTTC.

This chain joins TRBV29-1 and TRBJ1-4, with 7 positions matching TRBD1. Germline V lookup: CDR1 SQVTM, CDR2 ANQGSEA. The CDR3 is 14 residues long. CDR3 DNA sequence: TGCAGGGTTAGGAGGGGACAGCGTAATGAAAAACTGTTTTTT. Translated, it gives CRVRRGQRNEKLFF.

This clonotype was detected only a few times. The chain carries TRBV15 and TRBJ2-3, with TRBD2 as a possible D gene (5 bases). Trimming stripped 3 bases from V and 11 bases from J, with 12 bases between. CDR1 LNHNV and CDR2 YYDKDF come from the germline V gene (reference sequence). This CDR3 comprises 12 residues. CDR3 nucleotides: TGTGCCACCAGCAGTTCTAGGAGGTGGCAGTATTTT. Its translation: CATSSSRRWQYF.

The rearrangement joins TRBV7-9 to TRBJ2-5; D is undetermined. CDR1 and CDR2 (germline): SEHNR, FQNEAQ (reference sequence). This CDR3 comprises 13 residues. Between the trimmed V and J ends, which lost 1 base and 12 bases, there was a span of 15 bases. The CDR3 here is CASSLGPEQNKYF. The CDR3 nucleotides read TGTGCCAGCAGCTTAGGGCCGGAGCAAAATAAGTACTTC.

The chain carries TRBV7-3 and TRBJ2-5, with D tentatively TRBD2 (5 bases). Trimming stripped 5 bases from V and 11 bases from J, with 27 bases between. This CDR3 is 16 amino acids long. The germline CDR1 and CDR2 sequences are SGHTA and FQGTGA. The CDR3 protein is CASSIILYGPNWEQYF. CDR3 nucleotide sequence: TGTGCCAGCAGCATAATCTTATATGGGCCAAATTGGGAGCAGTACTTC. Based on the CDR3 plus reference TRBV7-3 and TRBJ2-5, the full variable domain is GAGVSQTPSNKVTEKGKYVELRCDPISGHTALYWYRQSLGQGPEFLIYFQGTGAADDSGLPNDRFFAVRPEGSVSTLKIQRTERGDSAVYLCASSIILYGPNWEQYFGPGTRLLVL.

The V call is TRBV4-2, the J call TRBJ1-4, with a tentative D call TRBD1 (5 bases). Germline V gives CDR1 LGHNA, CDR2 YNFKEQ. The CDR3 is 18 residues long. V gave up 0 bases and J gave up 3 bases, with 17 bases separating them. CDR3 nucleotide sequence: TGTGCCAGCAGCCAAGATTCCGATTTGGGGGGGGCTAATGAAAAACTGTTTTTT. This sequence encodes CASSQDSDLGGANEKLFF.

With regard to this clonotype: This may arise from a read error, as a much more abundant clone is one base away. This chain connects TRBV4-3 to TRBJ2-7; 10 nucleotides agree with TRBD2. CDR3 length: 15 residues. Per the germline V gene, CDR1 is LGHNA and CDR2 is YSLEER. V lost 4 bases and J lost 6; bases outside the gene matches: 9. Here the CDR3 reads CASSPLAGANGEQYF. The CDR3 nucleotides read TGCGCCAGCAGCCCCCTAGCGGGGGCGAACGGCGAGCAGTACTTC.

The chain uses TRBV6-2 or TRBV6-3 and TRBJ2-3, with 10 bases that match TRBD2. The CDR3 is 16 residues long. Losses at the gene ends were 2 bases for V and 1 base for J; bases not matched to a gene: 3. Looked up from germline, CDR1 is MNHEY and CDR2 is SVGEGT. The CDR3 DNA reads TGTGCCAGCAGTTACGAGAGCGGGGGGGGCACAGATACGCAGTATTTT. The encoded protein is CASSYESGGGTDTQYF.

The chain employs TRBV7-2 and TRBJ1-5, with TRBD1 as a possible D gene (5 bases). Germline-derived CDR1 and CDR2 are SGHTA and FQGNSA. V lost 0 bases and J 5 bases, leaving 14 bases between the germline ends. CDR3 length: 16 amino acids. CDR3 residues: CASSLAGPGTHQPQHF. The DNA of the CDR3 is TGTGCCAGCAGCTTAGCGGGTCCAGGGACCCATCAGCCCCAGCATTTT.

This chain joins TRBV27 and TRBJ2-5; TRBD1 matches 9 bases. The DNA end favors TRBJ2-7, so the J call may be wrong. CDR1 and CDR2 from the germline V gene are MNHEY and SMNVEV (reference sequence). The CDR3 is 15 residues long. CDR3 residues: CASSSMGTGIYEQYF. For the CDR3, the DNA is TGTGCCAGCAGTTCGATGGGGACAGGGATTTACGAGCAGTACTTC.

V is TRBV25-1 and J is TRBJ1-6; D not resolved. In germline, CDR1 is MGHDK, CDR2 SYGVNS. This CDR3 region has 13 residues. Trimming shortened V by 1 base and J by 8 bases, and 6 bases separated the two germline ends. In DNA, the CDR3 is TGTGCCAGCAGTGAATTAGCGGATTCACCCCTCCACTTT. This encodes CASSELADSPLHF.

The rearrangement uses TRBV29-1 and TRBJ1-1, with D perhaps TRBD1 (5 bases). The CDR3 is 13 residues long. The germline CDR1 and CDR2 sequences are SQVTM and ANQGSEA. V was cut by 7 bases and J by 1 base, with 13 bases left in between. DNA of the CDR3: TGCAGCGAATCTAACGGGGGGAACACTGAAGCTTTCTTT. It translates to CSESNGGNTEAFF.

For this clonotype: Its ends do not fully match the called genes, so a read error is possible. The J gene is TRBJ1-2, the V gene TRBV14; 8 bases line up with TRBD1. The CDR3 is 15 amino acids. In germline, CDR1 is SGHDN, CDR2 FVKESK. The DNA of the CDR3 is TGTGCCAGCGGCCAGATCGGACAGGGAGGCTATGGCTACACCTTC. It codes for CASGQIGQGGYGYTF. The full variable domain, with the rest looked up from reference TRBV14 and TRBJ1-2, is EAGVTQFPSHSVIEKGQTVTLRCDPISGHDNLYWYRRVMGKEIKFLLHFVKESKQDESGMPNNRFLAERTGGTYSTLKVQPAELEDSGVYFCASGQIGQGGYGYTFGSGTRLTVV.

CDR3 DNA: TGTGCCACCAGTGTGGGGGGGGGCACAGATACGCAGTATTTT. Translation: CATSVGGGTDTQYF. This chain uses TRBV24-1 with TRBJ2-3, with TRBD2 identical over 7 bases. The V and J ends lost 5 bases and 1 base, in that order; junction bases with no gene match: 2. CDR1 KGHDR and CDR2 SFDVKD come from the germline V gene. This CDR3 has 14 residues.

This clonotype was recorded a few times. The chain joins TRBV20-1 to TRBJ1-1; D not resolved. Germline lookup yields CDR1 DFQATT and CDR2 SNEGSKA (reference sequence). The germline V and J ends were trimmed by 6 bases and 0 bases, with 11 bases remaining between them. The CDR3 is made up of 13 amino acids. CDR3 residues: CSALGGMNTEAFF. The CDR3 DNA sequence: TGCAGTGCCCTCGGTGGGATGAACACTGAAGCTTTCTTT.

The V gene is TRBV4-2, the J gene TRBJ1-1, with 10 bases identical to TRBD1. The CDR3 consists of 15 residues. V shed 0 bases and J 5 bases; nucleotides not matched to a gene: 3. Per germline, CDR1 LGHNA and CDR2 YNFKEQ. The CDR3 DNA is TGTGCCAGCAGCCAAGAGACAGGGGGCGGTACTGAAGCTTTCTTT. This gives the protein CASSQETGGGTEAFF.

The rearrangement links TRBV20-1 to TRBJ2-5, with D maybe TRBD2 (7 bases). CDR3 length: 14 amino acids. Germline-derived CDR1 and CDR2 are DFQATT and SNEGSKA (reference sequence). Trimming shortened V by 3 bases and J by 1 base, and 12 bases separated the two germline ends. CDR3: CSASRGAIQETQYF. In DNA form, the CDR3 reads TGCAGTGCTAGCCGGGGGGCAATCCAAGAGACCCAGTACTTC.